The 21 T cell receptor beta chains given below trace back to one sample, sequenced in a study of blood T cell repertoires in COVID-19. Only in-frame clones appear in the TCRdb table, and some are missing; sequencing was by immunoSEQ multiplex PCR. The data contain 30,000 to 40,000 clones, less than 90% of them singletons. Sequences were obtained from peripheral blood. Receptor source: a man in his fifties or sixties with COVID-19, enrolled during active disease.

The chain joins TRBV7-6 to TRBJ1-2, with unresolved D. Germline CDR1 and CDR2: SGHVS and FNYEAQ. Trimming took off 1 base at V and 6 bases at J, with 6 bases between the two ends. The CDR3 is 12 residues long. CDR3 in amino acids: CASSLDGDGYTF. Here the CDR3 DNA reads TGTGCCAGCAGCTTAGACGGGGATGGCTACACCTTC.

The chain has TRBV5-4 and TRBJ1-4, with a possible D match to TRBD1 (5 bases). The CDR3 has 15 amino acids. From germline, CDR1 is SGHNT and CDR2 YYREEE (reference sequence). Trimming cost V 0 bases and J 8 bases, with 14 bases left between them. CDR3 nucleotides: TGTGCCAGCAGCTTGGCCGGGGGGGGTGGAGAAAAACTGTTTTTT. It yields the protein CASSLAGGGGEKLFF.

CDR3 amino acids: CASSIGIGAYEQYF. In nucleotides, the CDR3 is TGTGCCAGTAGTATCGGTATAGGGGCCTACGAGCAGTACTTC. The J gene is TRBJ2-7, the V gene TRBV19, with D tentatively TRBD1 (5 bases). Germline lookup yields CDR1 LNHDA and CDR2 SQIVND (reference sequence). V was cut by 3 bases and J by 2 bases, with 11 bases left in between. The CDR3 consists of 14 residues.

The gene calls are TRBV29-1 and TRBJ2-2, with 8 bases matching TRBD1. The CDR3 is 12 residues long. J was trimmed by 6 bases and V by 5 bases; bases with no gene match: 2. Germline lookup yields CDR1 SQVTM and CDR2 ANQGSEA. The CDR3 sequence is CSVRQGPGELFF. The CDR3 DNA sequence: TGCAGCGTTAGACAGGGGCCCGGGGAGCTGTTTTTT.

The table lists this clone with a count of one. This chain's CDR3 is CASSLLTGKGETQYF. DNA of the CDR3: TGCGCCAGCAGCTTGTTAACAGGGAAGGGGGAGACCCAGTACTTC. The chain couples TRBV5-1 to TRBJ2-5; D possibly corresponds to TRBD1 (6 bases). In germline, CDR1 is SGHRS, CDR2 YFSETQ. The ends were cut back, 1 base at V and 5 bases at J, with 15 bases in the middle. The CDR3 runs 15 residues.

V and J are TRBV7-3 and TRBJ2-7, with a possible D match to TRBD2 (5 bases). The V and J ends lost 2 bases and 2 bases respectively, with 10 bases between them. Per the germline V gene, CDR1 is SGHTA and CDR2 is FQGTGA. This CDR3 contains 14 residues. This chain's CDR3 is CASSLEGRTYEQYF. The CDR3 DNA is TGTGCCAGCAGCTTAGAGGGAAGGACCTACGAGCAGTACTTC.

The genes are TRBV9 and TRBJ2-1; 14 bases line up with TRBD2. Germline lookup yields CDR1 SGDLS and CDR2 YYNGEE. The CDR3 is 18 residues long. V trimming: 4 bases; J trimming: 8 bases; junction bases outside the gene matches: 14. CDR3 in amino acids: CASSQNRLAGGPWDEQFF. CDR3 bases: TGTGCCAGCAGCCAAAATCGACTAGCGGGAGGGCCTTGGGATGAGCAGTTCTTC.

The chain employs TRBV18 and TRBJ2-5, with 8 bases that match TRBD1. Germline V gene sequence: CDR1 KGHSH, CDR2 LQKENI. The V and J ends lost 0 bases and 5 bases, in that order; junction bases with no gene match: 5. This CDR3 has 15 residues. The CDR3 loop is CASSPPGTGRETQYF. The CDR3 bases are TGTGCCAGCTCACCACCAGGGACAGGTCGGGAGACCCAGTACTTC. Looking up the rest from reference TRBV18 and TRBJ2-5 gives the full variable domain: NAGVMQNPRHLVRRRGQEARLRCSPMKGHSHVYWYRQLPEEGLKFMVYLQKENIIDESGMPKERFSAEFPKEGPSILRIQQVVRGDSAAYFCASSPPGTGRETQYFGPGTRLLVL.

This clone was seen more than once but under ten times. This chain uses TRBV5-4 with TRBJ2-7, with D possibly being TRBD1 (6 bases). The CDR3 is 13 residues long. CDR1 is SGHNT and CDR2 is YYREEE in the germline V gene (reference sequence). V lost 3 bases and J 0 bases, leaving 7 bases between the germline ends. CDR3: CASSSDSSYEQYF. The CDR3 coding sequence is TGTGCCAGCAGCTCGGACAGCTCCTACGAGCAGTACTTC. Filled out from reference TRBV5-4 and TRBJ2-7, the complete variable domain reads ETGVTQSPTHLIKTRGQQVTLRCSSQSGHNTVSWYQQALGQGPQFIFQYYREEENGRGNFPPRFSGLQFPNYSSELNVNALELDDSALYLCASSSDSSYEQYFGPGTRLTVT.

This clone has just a few counts. The chain links TRBV18 to TRBJ1-5; TRBD1 might be the D (6 bases). The CDR3 runs to 13 residues. Trimming took 1 base from V and 7 from J, leaving 8 bases between them. From germline, CDR1 is KGHSH and CDR2 LQKENI. CDR3 coding DNA: TGTGCCAGCTCACCACAGGGGGACCAGCCCCAGCATTTT. It is translated as CASSPQGDQPQHF.

This clone was detected once. CDR3 in amino acids: CASRPTGYSNQPQHF. CDR3 sequence (DNA): TGTGCCAGCAGACCAACAGGGTATAGCAATCAGCCCCAGCATTTT. The genes are TRBV6-5 and TRBJ1-5; tentatively, D is TRBD1 (6 bases). The germline V and J ends were trimmed by 6 bases and 0 bases, with 12 bases remaining between them. CDR1 MNHEY and CDR2 SVGAGI come from the germline V gene. The CDR3 consists of 15 residues.

The rearrangement joins TRBV19 to TRBJ1-5; perhaps TRBD1 as D (5 bases). Germline lookup yields CDR1 LNHDA and CDR2 SQIVND (reference sequence). This CDR3 comprises 15 residues. Trimming shortened V by 3 bases and J by 8 bases, and 17 bases separated the two germline ends. The CDR3 DNA reads TGTGCCAGTAGTATGAATTTCGGGGGAAGGGAGCCCCAGCATTTT. This encodes CASSMNFGGREPQHF.

CDR3 nucleotides: TGTGCCAGCAGCCAGCGGGACAGGGTCTCCGAGCAGTACTTC. Its protein product is CASSQRDRVSEQYF. V and J are TRBV3-1 (or the pseudogene TRBV3-2) and TRBJ2-7, with 9 positions matching TRBD1. The CDR3 runs 14 residues. The germline gives CDR1 LGHDT, CDR2 YNNKEL (reference sequence). The trim removed 3 bases at V and 6 bases at J, leaving 6 bases unmatched.

The chain joins TRBV19 to TRBJ2-7, with 8 bases that match TRBD2. The CDR3 loop spans 15 amino acids. From germline, CDR1 is LNHDA and CDR2 SQIVND (reference sequence). The V segment lost 4 bases and the J segment 3 bases; nucleotides outside the gene matches: 8. The CDR3: CASSNRGTSIYEQYF. The CDR3 DNA sequence: TGTGCCAGTAGTAATCGCGGGACTAGTATCTACGAGCAGTACTTC.

The gene calls are TRBV30 and TRBJ2-3, with a possible D match to TRBD1 (6 bases). The V end lost 8 bases, the J end lost 4 bases, and 22 bases lay between the germline ends. The CDR3 covers 15 residues. From germline, CDR1 is GTSNPN and CDR2 SVGIG (reference sequence). CDR3 region: CAGRDIFLRPDTQYF. CDR3 coding DNA: TGTGCCGGCCGGGACATTTTTCTGAGGCCAGATACGCAGTATTTT.

The chain couples TRBV9 to TRBJ2-5; possibly TRBD2 for D (6 bases). CDR3 length equals 16 residues. V lost 0 bases to trimming and J lost 4 bases, with 16 bases between them. CDR1 and CDR2 from the germline V gene are SGDLS and YYNGEE. The CDR3 DNA follows: TGTGCCAGCAGCGTAGGGGGCGCGGGGCGGCGAGAGACCCAGTACTTC. Its translation: CASSVGGAGRRETQYF.

The chain couples TRBV5-8 to TRBJ2-2; D is ambiguous. CDR1 is SGHTS, CDR2 YDEGEE, per germline. The CDR3 covers 13 residues. V was clipped by 2 bases and J by 6 bases, with 8 bases between them. For the CDR3, the DNA is TGTGCCAGCAGCTTCAGTCAAGCCGGGGAGCTGTTTTTT. Translating gives CASSFSQAGELFF. Using reference TRBV5-8 and TRBJ2-2 for the parts outside the CDR3, the full variable domain is EAGVTQSPTHLIKTRGQQATLRCSPISGHTSVYWYQQALGLGLQFLLWYDEGEERNRGNFPPRFSGRQFPNYSSELNVNALELEDSALYLCASSFSQAGELFFGEGSRLTVL.

The chain has TRBV7-2 and TRBJ2-5, with TRBD1 matching 9 bases. Germline V lookup: CDR1 SGHTA, CDR2 FQGNSA. The junction had 10 bases not matched to a gene; V was cut back by 6 bases and J by 5 bases. This CDR3 has 15 residues. The CDR3 loop is CASSRSGQGVETQYF. The DNA for the CDR3 is TGTGCCAGCAGTCGGTCGGGACAGGGAGTGGAGACCCAGTACTTC.

CDR3 protein: CASSQETPGSNSPLHF. CDR3 bases: TGCGCCAGCAGCCAAGAGACCCCGGGATCAAATTCACCCCTCCACTTT. J is TRBJ1-6 and V is TRBV4-3; unclear D gene. CDR1 and CDR2 from the germline V gene are LGHNA and YSLEER. The CDR3 runs to 16 residues. V lost 0 bases and J lost 7, with 13 bases in between.

CDR3 sequence reads: CASTRTAISYTF. CDR3 bases: TGTGCCAGCACGAGGACAGCTATTAGCTACACCTTC. The rearrangement joins TRBV12-3 or TRBV12-4 to TRBJ1-2, with D perhaps matching TRBD1 (6 bases). V was cut by 7 bases and J by 9 bases, with 15 bases left in between. The CDR3 is 12 residues long.

The rearrangement uses TRBV7-9 and TRBJ1-1; 9 positions agree with TRBD1. Unmatched junction bases numbered 8, after V lost 1 base and J lost 5 bases. CDR3 size: 16 residues. Looked up from germline, CDR1 is SEHNR and CDR2 is FQNEAQ (reference sequence). The CDR3 protein is CASSLGSDRGRTEAFF. CDR3 DNA sequence: TGTGCCAGCAGCTTAGGATCGGACAGGGGACGGACTGAAGCTTTCTTT.